Below, 18 T cell receptor beta chains from the same sample are listed, as sequenced in a study of CD8 T cells in ankylosing spondylitis. TCRdb passed the 5' RACE reads through MiXCR, listing each CDR3 protein once. The sample consists of 69,000 or so distinct CDR3 sequences, 5.3% of them appearing once. The sample was blood, either unsorted or a sorted T cell fraction (not recorded which). These receptors were obtained from a male donor with ankylosing spondylitis or in good health (not recorded which).

This clonotype was picked up many times. This rearrangement joins TRBV20-1 to TRBJ1-1; D is uncertain. V lost 1 base and J lost 5, with 8 bases in between. Germline V gives CDR1 DFQATT, CDR2 SNEGSKA (reference sequence). The CDR3 has 12 amino acids. The CDR3 is CSARGGETEAFF. In DNA, the CDR3 is TGCAGTGCTAGAGGGGGTGAGACTGAAGCTTTCTTT.

This clonotype was detected many times. The rearrangement joins TRBV20-1 to TRBJ1-2; the D is unclear. Per the germline V gene, CDR1 is DFQATT and CDR2 is SNEGSKA (reference sequence). V dropped 3 bases and J dropped 6 bases, with 20 bases sitting between them. The CDR3 extends over 15 amino acids. The DNA of the CDR3 is TGCAGTGCTAGCCTTTTTATCGGGGAAACTAATGGCTACACCTTC. This translates into CSASLFIGETNGYTF.

This clonotype was recorded at least ten times. The junction departs from germline at one end; a sequencing error may be responsible. The genes are TRBV30 and TRBJ1-1, with D maybe TRBD1 (6 bases). The CDR3 spans 13 residues. Germline V gene sequence: CDR1 GTSNPN, CDR2 SVGIG (reference sequence). CDR3 protein: CTWDTGSRTEAFF. Written as DNA, the CDR3 is TGTACCTGGGATACAGGGAGTAGAACTGAAGCTTTCTTT.

This clonotype was seen repeatedly, ten times or more. The rearrangement joins TRBV5-1 to TRBJ1-6; possibly TRBD1 for D (6 bases). Trimming stripped 0 bases from V and 8 bases from J, with 12 bases between. This CDR3 is built from 15 residues. CDR1 is SGHRS and CDR2 is YFSETQ in the germline V gene. CDR3 in DNA: TGCGCCAGCAGCTTGGCCTTAAGGGGGTATTCACCCCTCCACTTT. Its translation: CASSLALRGYSPLHF. The entire variable domain, with the rest obtained from reference TRBV5-1 and TRBJ1-6, is as follows: KAGVTQTPRYLIKTRGQQVTLSCSPISGHRSVSWYQQTPGQGLQFLFEYFSETQRNKGNFPGRFSGRQFSNSRSEMNVSTLELGDSALYLCASSLALRGYSPLHFGNGTRLTVT.

This clonotype has just a few counts. The chain joins TRBV4-3 to TRBJ2-7; D not resolved. CDR3 length equals 17 residues. The V end lost 6 bases, the J end lost 0 bases, and 21 bases lay between the germline ends. CDR1 and CDR2 (germline): LGHNA, YSLEER. The chain's CDR3 is CASRPLSPAANSYEQYF. CDR3 DNA: TGCGCCAGCAGACCGCTGTCTCCGGCAGCGAACTCCTACGAGCAGTACTTC.

This clonotype occurred a few times. The chain employs TRBV7-9 and TRBJ2-7; tentative D call: TRBD1 (5 bases). Trimming removed 1 base at V and 8 bases at J, with 12 bases between. Germline loops: CDR1 SEHNR, CDR2 FQNEAQ (reference sequence). The CDR3 has 13 amino acids. The CDR3 loop reads CASSLGTPSQQYF. CDR3 nucleotide sequence: TGTGCCAGCAGCTTAGGGACACCCTCGCAGCAGTACTTC.

This clonotype was seen ten or more times. The chain is built from TRBV16 and TRBJ1-1; 9 bases are a match to TRBD1. V shed 0 bases, J shed 1 base, and the junction held 0 bases outside the gene matches. Per germline, CDR1 KGHSY and CDR2 FQNENV. There are 15 residues in the CDR3. CDR3 sequence reads: CASSQSGQGNTEAFF. CDR3 nucleotides: TGTGCCAGCAGCCAATCGGGACAGGGGAACACTGAAGCTTTCTTT.

This clonotype was observed at least ten times. The chain employs TRBV18 and TRBJ2-2, with a possible D match to TRBD1 (6 bases). In germline, CDR1 is KGHSH, CDR2 LQKENI. The CDR3 totals 16 residues. V lost 2 bases and J lost 4, with 14 bases in between. The chain's CDR3 is CASSPGGGRSTGELFF. CDR3 nucleotides: TGTGCCAGCTCACCAGGGGGCGGAAGATCCACCGGGGAGCTGTTTTTT.

By share, this clonotype ranks as large. The V and J genes are TRBV10-2 and TRBJ2-3; tentatively, D is TRBD2 (6 bases). The CDR3 extends over 15 amino acids. Germline CDR1 and CDR2: WSHSY and SAAADI. V was cut by 5 bases and J by 2 bases, with 14 bases left in between. CDR3 loop: CASSSNRGTTDTQYF. The CDR3 DNA reads as TGCGCCAGCAGTAGTAACCGGGGGACCACAGATACGCAGTATTTT.

This clonotype was recorded many times. The chain couples TRBV6-1 to TRBJ2-3, with 10 bases matching TRBD2. V dropped 6 bases and J dropped 2; count of bases not matched to a gene: 2. This CDR3 has 14 amino acids. Germline V gives CDR1 MNHNS, CDR2 SASEGT. The CDR3 DNA follows: TGTGCCAGCAGAGCGGGGGGGTTCACAGATACGCAGTATTTT. Its protein product is CASRAGGFTDTQYF.

On this clonotype: An end of the junction does not agree with germline; a read error may underlie this. The chain employs TRBV30 and TRBJ2-7; D is undetermined. The V gene's germline CDR1 is GTSNPN and CDR2 SVGIG (reference sequence). The CDR3 is 11 residues long. For the CDR3, the DNA is TGTGCCCGGAGTGTTCGAGGCGAGCAGTACTTC. Residues: CARSVRGEQYF.

Ten or more counts support this clonotype. This chain connects TRBV5-1 to TRBJ2-7; 9 positions match TRBD1. The germline V gene encodes CDR1 SGHRS and CDR2 YFSETQ. V gave up 0 bases and J gave up 3 bases; unmatched junction bases: 4. CDR3 length equals 15 residues. The CDR3 bases are TGCGCCAGCAGCTTGGGTGGGACAGGGATCTACGAGCAGTACTTC. Protein product: CASSLGGTGIYEQYF.

This clonotype came up many times. The genes are TRBV5-1 and TRBJ2-7, with 7 bases identical to TRBD2. The length of the CDR3 is 14 residues. CDR1 is SGHRS, CDR2 YFSETQ, per germline. V shed 4 bases and J 7 bases; nucleotides not matched to a gene: 11. DNA for the CDR3: TGCGCCAGCAGCCTGGGGGAGGGTCTGGGGGAGCAGTACTTC. Translating gives CASSLGEGLGEQYF.

At least ten counts were recorded for this clonotype. V gene TRBV5-4 combines with J gene TRBJ1-1; TRBD1 is a possible D gene (5 bases). The CDR3 sequence is 16 residues long. Germline lookup yields CDR1 SGHNT and CDR2 YYREEE (reference sequence). V was pared by 3 bases and J by 1 base, with 16 bases between. CDR3 sequence: CASSSVVGAGNTEAFF. The DNA for the CDR3 is TGTGCCAGCAGCTCTGTGGTTGGGGCCGGGAACACTGAAGCTTTCTTT. Full variable domain (missing parts from reference TRBV5-4 and TRBJ1-1): ETGVTQSPTHLIKTRGQQVTLRCSSQSGHNTVSWYQQALGQGPQFIFQYYREEENGRGNFPPRFSGLQFPNYSSELNVNALELDDSALYLCASSSVVGAGNTEAFFGQGTRLTVV.

This clonotype was detected many times. The chain joins TRBV6-1 to TRBJ1-2; TRBD1 might be the D (5 bases). Germline lookup yields CDR1 MNHNS and CDR2 SASEGT. CDR3 length equals 14 residues. V was cut by 6 bases and J by 9 bases, with 20 bases left in between. For the CDR3, the DNA is TGTGCCAGCAGCCTACTGGGGGAAAAAAGAAGCTACACCTTC. Translating it yields CASSLLGEKRSYTF.

This clonotype was counted a few times. The V call is TRBV2, the J call TRBJ2-1, with 8 bases lining up with TRBD2. Germline loops: CDR1 SNHLY, CDR2 FYNNEI. The CDR3 loop spans 14 amino acids. V lost 8 bases and J lost 2; bases outside the gene matches: 5. CDR3 amino acids: CASDRGGTYNEQFF. For the CDR3, the DNA is TGTGCCAGCGACCGGGGGGGCACCTACAATGAGCAGTTCTTC.

As DNA, the CDR3 is TGTGCCAGCAGCTTAGGTGGCGGCGATTATCAGCCCCAGCATTTT. Encoded protein: CASSLGGGDYQPQHF. The chain couples TRBV7-2 to TRBJ1-5; D not resolved. CDR3 length: 15 residues. Trimming cost V 1 base and J 5 bases, with 12 bases left between them. Germline V gene lookup returns CDR1 SGHTA and CDR2 FQGNSA.

In this sample, this clonotype turned up many times. This sequence joins TRBV12-3 or TRBV12-4 and TRBJ1-5; D gene uncertain. V gave up 8 bases and J gave up 7 bases, with 18 bases separating them. The CDR3 has 14 residues. CDR3 amino acids: CASGKSGERQPQHF. The CDR3 DNA is TGTGCCAGCGGAAAGAGTGGGGAAAGACAGCCCCAGCATTTT.